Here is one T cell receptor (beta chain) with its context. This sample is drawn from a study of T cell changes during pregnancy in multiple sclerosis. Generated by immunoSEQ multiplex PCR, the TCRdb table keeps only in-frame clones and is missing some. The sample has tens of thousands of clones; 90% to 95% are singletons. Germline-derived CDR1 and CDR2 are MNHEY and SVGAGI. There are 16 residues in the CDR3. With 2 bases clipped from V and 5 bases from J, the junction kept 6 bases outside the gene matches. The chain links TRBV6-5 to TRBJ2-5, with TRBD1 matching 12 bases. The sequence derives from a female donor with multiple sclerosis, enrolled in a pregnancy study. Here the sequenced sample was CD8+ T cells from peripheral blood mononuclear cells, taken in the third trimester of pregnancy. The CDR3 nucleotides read TGTGCCAGCAGTTACGAGGCCGGGACAGGGGGCGAGACCCAGTACTTC. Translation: CASSYEAGTGGETQYF.